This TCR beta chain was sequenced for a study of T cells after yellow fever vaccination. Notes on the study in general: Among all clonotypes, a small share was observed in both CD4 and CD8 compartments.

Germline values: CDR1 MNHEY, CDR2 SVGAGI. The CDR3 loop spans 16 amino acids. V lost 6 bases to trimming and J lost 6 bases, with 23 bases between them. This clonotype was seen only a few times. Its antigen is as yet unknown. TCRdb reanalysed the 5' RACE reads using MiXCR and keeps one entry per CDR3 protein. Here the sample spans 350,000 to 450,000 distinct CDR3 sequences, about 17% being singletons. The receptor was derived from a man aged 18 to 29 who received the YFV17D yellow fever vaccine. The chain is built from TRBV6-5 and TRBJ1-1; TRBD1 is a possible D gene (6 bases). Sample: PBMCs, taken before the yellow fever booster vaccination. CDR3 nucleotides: TGTGCCAGCAGAAAACAGGGACCGAGTCGCCTCGCTGAAGCTTTCTTT. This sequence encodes CASRKQGPSRLAEAFF.